The T cell receptor (beta chain) under discussion was sequenced for a study of CD8 T cells in Susac syndrome. The study, taken as a whole, reports: That the number of individuals in its TCR sequencing and HLA analysis was relatively small was acknowledged by the study.

Reverse transcription of roughly 0.5 to 1 ug RNA was carried out with random hexamers. Multiplex immunoSEQ PCR targeted 54 Vbeta and 13 Jbeta TCR beta segments. TCRdb fed the immunoSEQ multiplex PCR reads into MiXCR, producing one record per CDR3 protein. The sample carries 200,000 or so distinct CDR3 sequences, 90% to 95% recorded once. CDR1 is SQVTM and CDR2 is ANQGSEA in the germline V gene. Trimming removed 6 bases from V and 3 bases from J, with 11 bases in between. The length of the CDR3 is 12 residues. The authors carried out high-throughput sequencing of TCR beta. They applied it to CD8+ and CD4+ T cells obtained from blood. Negative isolation yielded CD4+ and CD8+ T cells, and FACS enriched TEMRA cells. A note on this clonotype: No antigen is known for it.

The chain links TRBV29-1 to TRBJ1-1; D perhaps matches TRBD1 (6 bases). The clonotype comes from a human donor with multiple sclerosis. The sample comprised CD4+ T cells from PBMCs. The CDR3 region has the DNA TGCAGCGTCGCAGGGGAATACACTGAAGCTTTCTTT. Translation gives CSVAGEYTEAFF.